The rows below give T cell receptor beta chains drawn from one sample of a study of cytomegalovirus exposure and HLA in healthy donors. Clones were sequenced by immunoSEQ multiplex PCR, and TCRdb holds only the in-frame ones, with some missing. Counted here are 220,000 or so clones, around 87% occurring once; the ten biggest clones make up about 2%. Sequencing input: PBMCs. Every receptor here comes from a woman under 30 in good health and CMV-seropositive. The CDR3 runs from the conserved cysteine through the conserved F or W. A D gene is named only where the DNA matches it firmly. Some rows have no size entry. The others give once, few or many, or a class for an expanded clone.

TRBD1,TRBJ1-5,once,TRBV5-1,CASSSRPDRKNQPQHF,TGCGCCAGCAGTTCGAGACCGGACAGGAAGAATCAGCCCCAGCATTTT
-,TRBJ2-3,-,TRBV4-1,CASSQGSGAADTQYF,TGCGCCAGCAGCCAGGGGTCGGGAGCGGCTGATACGCAGTATTTT
-,TRBJ2-3,-,TRBV29-1,CSEYTDTQYF,TGCAGCGAATACACAGATACGCAGTATTTT
-,TRBJ1-1,-,TRBV27,CASSLVRVNTEAFF,TGTGCCAGCAGTTTAGTAAGAGTGAACACTGAAGCTTTCTTT
-,TRBJ1-5,-,TRBV7-8,CASSFIRADYSNQPQHF,TGTGCCAGCAGCTTCATCAGGGCGGATTATAGCAATCAGCCCCAGCATTTT
TRBD2,TRBJ2-7,-,TRBV7-3,CASSLTSGSSEQYF,TGTGCCAGCAGCTTAACTAGCGGGAGCTCCGAGCAGTACTTC
TRBD2,TRBJ2-1,-,TRBV9,CASSVAGGPQYEQFF,TGTGCCAGCAGCGTAGCGGGAGGCCCACAATATGAGCAGTTCTTC
TRBD2,TRBJ2-7,-,TRBV5-8,CASSFVTSSGRPYEQYF,TGTGCCAGCAGCTTTGTGACGTCGAGCGGGAGACCTTACGAGCAGTACTTC
TRBD1,TRBJ1-5,few,TRBV27,CASSLQGAGGQPQHF,TGTGCCAGCAGTCTCCAGGGGGCAGGGGGTCAGCCCCAGCATTTT
TRBD1,TRBJ2-7,-,TRBV4-1,CASSDLGDRVHEQYF,TGCGCCAGCAGCGATCTCGGGGACAGGGTACACGAGCAGTACTTC
TRBD2,TRBJ2-4,-,TRBV25-1,CASSEPGREGNIQYF,TGTGCCAGCAGTGAACCCGGGCGGGAGGGAAACATTCAGTACTTC
TRBD2,TRBJ2-2,-,TRBV5-1,CASSSTSGNTGELFF,TGCGCCAGCAGCTCGACTAGCGGGAACACCGGGGAGCTGTTTTTT
TRBD2,TRBJ2-5,few,TRBV2,CASRGVKGQGTQYF,TGTGCCAGCCGGGGGGTTAAGGGCCAGGGGACCCAGTACTTC
TRBD2,TRBJ2-3,-,TRBV25-1,CASSELPSGSTDTQYF,TGTGCCAGCAGTGAACTCCCTAGCGGAAGCACAGATACGCAGTATTTT
TRBD2,TRBJ2-5,-,TRBV9,CASSVDSGSETQYF,TGTGCCAGCAGCGTAGATAGCGGGAGTGAGACCCAGTACTTC
-,TRBJ2-1,-,TRBV14,CASSHRTAYNEQFF,TGTGCCAGCAGCCATCGGACTGCCTACAATGAGCAGTTCTTC
TRBD1,TRBJ1-1,-,TRBV27,CASSLSRGHRNTEAFF,TGTGCCAGCAGTTTAAGCAGGGGGCATCGGAACACTGAAGCTTTCTTT
TRBD1,TRBJ1-1,-,TRBV25-1,CASSGWTGANTEAFF,TGTGCCAGCAGTGGGTGGACAGGGGCGAACACTGAAGCTTTCTTT
TRBD1,TRBJ2-6,-,TRBV5-1,CASSRGQAGANVLTF,TGCGCCAGCAGCAGAGGACAGGCTGGGGCCAACGTCCTGACTTTC
TRBD1,TRBJ1-5,-,TRBV19,CASSLGQGISQPQHF,TGTGCCAGTAGCTTAGGACAGGGGATCAGTCAGCCCCAGCATTTT
-,TRBJ1-4,-,TRBV29-1,CSVRAANEKLFF,TGCAGCGTCAGGGCGGCTAATGAAAAACTGTTTTTT